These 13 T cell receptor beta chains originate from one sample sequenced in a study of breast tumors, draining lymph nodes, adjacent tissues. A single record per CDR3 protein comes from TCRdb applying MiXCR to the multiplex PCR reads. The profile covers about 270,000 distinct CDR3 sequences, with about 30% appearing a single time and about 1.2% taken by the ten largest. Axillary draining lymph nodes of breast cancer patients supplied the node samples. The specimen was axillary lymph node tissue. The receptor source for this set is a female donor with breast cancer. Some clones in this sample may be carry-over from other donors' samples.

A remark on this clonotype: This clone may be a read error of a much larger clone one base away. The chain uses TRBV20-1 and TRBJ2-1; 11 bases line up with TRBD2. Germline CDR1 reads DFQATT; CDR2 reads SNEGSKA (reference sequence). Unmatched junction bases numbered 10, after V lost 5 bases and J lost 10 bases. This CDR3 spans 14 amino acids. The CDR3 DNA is TGCAGTGCTCGCTCACTAGCGGGAGAAGAGGAGCAGTTCTTC. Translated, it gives CSARSLAGEEEQFF.

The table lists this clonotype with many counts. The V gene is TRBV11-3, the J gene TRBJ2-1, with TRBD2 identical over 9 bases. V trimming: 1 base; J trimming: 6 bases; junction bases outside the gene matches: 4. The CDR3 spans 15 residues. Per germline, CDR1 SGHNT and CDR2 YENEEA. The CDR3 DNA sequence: TGTGCCAGCAGCTTAGTCCTAGCGGGGACCAATGAGCAGTTCTTC. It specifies CASSLVLAGTNEQFF.

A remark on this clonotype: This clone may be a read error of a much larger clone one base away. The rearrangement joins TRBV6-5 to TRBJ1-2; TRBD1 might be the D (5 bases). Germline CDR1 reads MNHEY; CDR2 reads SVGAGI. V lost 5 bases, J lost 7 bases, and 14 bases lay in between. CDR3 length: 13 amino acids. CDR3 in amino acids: CASSHEGRGGYTF. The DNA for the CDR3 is TGTGCCAGCAGTCACGAGGGAAGGGGTGGCTACACCTTC.

The CDR3 is CASSLTSGSNEQFF. CDR3 DNA sequence: TGTGCCAGCAGTTTGACTAGCGGGTCGAATGAGCAGTTCTTC. The rearrangement links TRBV6-5 to TRBJ2-1; TRBD2 agrees at 10 bases. The CDR3 loop spans 14 amino acids. In germline, CDR1 is MNHEY, CDR2 SVGAGI. V lost 4 bases to trimming and J lost 7 bases; unmatched junction nucleotides: 4.

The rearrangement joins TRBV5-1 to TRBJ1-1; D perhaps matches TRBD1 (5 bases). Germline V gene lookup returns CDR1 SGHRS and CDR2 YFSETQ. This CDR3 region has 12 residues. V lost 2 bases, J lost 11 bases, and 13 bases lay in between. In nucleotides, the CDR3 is TGCGCCAGCAGCTTAGTCAGGGCGGAGGCTTTCTTT. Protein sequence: CASSLVRAEAFF. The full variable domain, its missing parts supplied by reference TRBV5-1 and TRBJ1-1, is KAGVTQTPRYLIKTRGQQVTLSCSPISGHRSVSWYQQTPGQGLQFLFEYFSETQRNKGNFPGRFSGRQFSNSRSEMNVSTLELGDSALYLCASSLVRAEAFFGQGTRLTVV.

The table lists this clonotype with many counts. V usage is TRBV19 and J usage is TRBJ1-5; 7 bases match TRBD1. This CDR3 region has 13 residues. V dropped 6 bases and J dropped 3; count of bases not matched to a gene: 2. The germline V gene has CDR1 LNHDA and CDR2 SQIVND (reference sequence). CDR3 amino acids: CASSGQVNQPQHF. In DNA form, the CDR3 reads TGTGCCAGTAGCGGACAGGTCAATCAGCCCCAGCATTTT.

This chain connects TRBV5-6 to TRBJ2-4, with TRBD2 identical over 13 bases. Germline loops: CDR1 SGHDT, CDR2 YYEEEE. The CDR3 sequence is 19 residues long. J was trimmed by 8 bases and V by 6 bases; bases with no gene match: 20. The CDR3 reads CASTDGLAGDSGHTDIQYF. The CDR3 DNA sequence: TGTGCCAGCACCGACGGACTAGCGGGAGATTCGGGACACACGGACATTCAGTACTTC. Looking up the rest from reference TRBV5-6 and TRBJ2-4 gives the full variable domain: DAGVTQSPTHLIKTRGQQVTLRCSPKSGHDTVSWYQQALGQGPQFIFQYYEEEERQRGNFPDRFSGHQFPNYSSELNVNALLLGDSALYLCASTDGLAGDSGHTDIQYFGAGTRLSVL.

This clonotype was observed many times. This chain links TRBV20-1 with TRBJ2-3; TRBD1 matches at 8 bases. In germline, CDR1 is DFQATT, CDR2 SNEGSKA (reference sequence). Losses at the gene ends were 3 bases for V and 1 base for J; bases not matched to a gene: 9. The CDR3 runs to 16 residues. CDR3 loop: CSASDRGLRGTDTQYF. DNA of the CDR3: TGCAGTGCTAGCGACAGGGGATTACGCGGCACAGATACGCAGTATTTT.

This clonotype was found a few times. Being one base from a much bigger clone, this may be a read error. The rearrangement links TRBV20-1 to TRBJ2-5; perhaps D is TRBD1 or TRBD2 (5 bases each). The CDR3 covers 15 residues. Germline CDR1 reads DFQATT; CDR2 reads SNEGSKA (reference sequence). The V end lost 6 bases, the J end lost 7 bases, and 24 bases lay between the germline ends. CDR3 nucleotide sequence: TGCAGTGCCTCCCGTACGCCCAGTGGGGCGGGGACCCAGTACTTC. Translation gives CSASRTPSGAGTQYF.

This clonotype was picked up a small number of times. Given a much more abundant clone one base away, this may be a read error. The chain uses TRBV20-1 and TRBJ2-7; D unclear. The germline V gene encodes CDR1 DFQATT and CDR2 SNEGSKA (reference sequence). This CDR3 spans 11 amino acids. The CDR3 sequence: CSASTSYEQSF. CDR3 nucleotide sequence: TGCAGTGCTAGCACCTCCTACGAGCAGTCCTTC.

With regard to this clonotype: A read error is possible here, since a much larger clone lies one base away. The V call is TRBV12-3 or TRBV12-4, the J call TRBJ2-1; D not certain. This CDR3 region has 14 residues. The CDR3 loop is CAGRVGGNYNEQFF. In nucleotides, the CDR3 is TGTGCCGGCAGAGTTGGCGGAAACTACAATGAGCAGTTCTTC.

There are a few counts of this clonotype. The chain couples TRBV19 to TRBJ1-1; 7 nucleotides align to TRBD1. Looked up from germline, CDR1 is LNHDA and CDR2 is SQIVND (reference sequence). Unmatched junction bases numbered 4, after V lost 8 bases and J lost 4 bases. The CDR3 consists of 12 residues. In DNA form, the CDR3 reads TGTGCCAGTCTAGGGGGCGGCACTGAAGCTTTCTTT. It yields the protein CASLGGGTEAFF.

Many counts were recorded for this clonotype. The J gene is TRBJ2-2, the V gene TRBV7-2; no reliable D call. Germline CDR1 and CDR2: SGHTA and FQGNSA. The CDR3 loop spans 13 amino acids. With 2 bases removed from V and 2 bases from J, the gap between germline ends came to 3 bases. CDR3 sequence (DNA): TGTGCCAGCAGCTTACTTAACACCGGGGAGCTGTTTTTT. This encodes CASSLLNTGELFF.